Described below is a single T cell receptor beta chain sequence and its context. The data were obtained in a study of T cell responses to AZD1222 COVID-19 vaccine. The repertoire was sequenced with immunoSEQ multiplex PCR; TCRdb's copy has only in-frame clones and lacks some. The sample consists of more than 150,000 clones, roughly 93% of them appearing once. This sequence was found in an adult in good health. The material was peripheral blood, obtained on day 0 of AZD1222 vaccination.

CDR3 DNA: TGCGCCAGCAGCTTGGGATCTGATTACGGGGAGCTGTTTTTT. This sequence encodes CASSLGSDYGELFF. This chain uses TRBV5-1 with TRBJ2-2; D is undetermined. V shed 0 bases and J shed 7 bases, with 10 bases lying between them. Germline V gene data show CDR1 as SGHRS and CDR2 as YFSETQ. The CDR3 totals 14 residues.